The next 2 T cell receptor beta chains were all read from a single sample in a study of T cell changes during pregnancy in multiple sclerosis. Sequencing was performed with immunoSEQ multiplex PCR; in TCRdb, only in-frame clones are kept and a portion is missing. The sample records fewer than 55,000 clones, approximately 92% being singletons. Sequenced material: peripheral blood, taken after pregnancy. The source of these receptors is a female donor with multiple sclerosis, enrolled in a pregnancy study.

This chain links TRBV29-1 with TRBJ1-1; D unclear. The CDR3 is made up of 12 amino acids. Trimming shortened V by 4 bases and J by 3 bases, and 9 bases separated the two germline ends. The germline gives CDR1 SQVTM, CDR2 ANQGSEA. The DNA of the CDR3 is TGCAGCGTTGTGTTTATAGACACTGAAGCTTTCTTT. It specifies CSVVFIDTEAFF.

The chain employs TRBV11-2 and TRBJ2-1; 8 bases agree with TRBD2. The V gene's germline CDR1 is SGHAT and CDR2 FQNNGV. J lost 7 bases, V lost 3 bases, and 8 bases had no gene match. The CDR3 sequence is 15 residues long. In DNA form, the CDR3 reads TGTGCCAGCAGCTTGAACGGGGGGGCACAGAATGAGCAGTTCTTC. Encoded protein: CASSLNGGAQNEQFF.